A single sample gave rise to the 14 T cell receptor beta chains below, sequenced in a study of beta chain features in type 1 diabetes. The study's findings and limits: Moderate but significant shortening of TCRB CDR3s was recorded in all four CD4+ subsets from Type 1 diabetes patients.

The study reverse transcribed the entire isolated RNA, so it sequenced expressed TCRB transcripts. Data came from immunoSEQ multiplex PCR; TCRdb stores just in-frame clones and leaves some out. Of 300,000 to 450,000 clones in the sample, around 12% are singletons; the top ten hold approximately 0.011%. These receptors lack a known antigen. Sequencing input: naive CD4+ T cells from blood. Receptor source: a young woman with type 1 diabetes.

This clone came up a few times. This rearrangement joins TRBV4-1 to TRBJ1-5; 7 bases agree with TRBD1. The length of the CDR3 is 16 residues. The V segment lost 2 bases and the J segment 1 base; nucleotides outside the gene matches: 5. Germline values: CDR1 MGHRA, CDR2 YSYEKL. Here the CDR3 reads CASSQPLQGSNQPQHF. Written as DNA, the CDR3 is TGCGCCAGCAGCCAACCTTTACAGGGGAGCAATCAGCCCCAGCATTTT.

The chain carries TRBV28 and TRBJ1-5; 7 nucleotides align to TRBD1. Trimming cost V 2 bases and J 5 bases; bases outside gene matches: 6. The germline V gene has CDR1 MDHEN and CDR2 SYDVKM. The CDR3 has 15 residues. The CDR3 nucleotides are TGTGCCAGCAGTTTAGAGGGGGCACGGGATCAGCCCCAGCATTTT. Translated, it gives CASSLEGARDQPQHF.

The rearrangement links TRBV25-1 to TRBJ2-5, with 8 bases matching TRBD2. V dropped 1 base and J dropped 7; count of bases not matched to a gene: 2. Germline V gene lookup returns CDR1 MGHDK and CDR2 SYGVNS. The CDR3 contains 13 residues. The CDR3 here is CASSESGGLTQYF. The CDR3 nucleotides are TGTGCCAGCAGTGAATCGGGGGGGTTGACCCAGTACTTC.

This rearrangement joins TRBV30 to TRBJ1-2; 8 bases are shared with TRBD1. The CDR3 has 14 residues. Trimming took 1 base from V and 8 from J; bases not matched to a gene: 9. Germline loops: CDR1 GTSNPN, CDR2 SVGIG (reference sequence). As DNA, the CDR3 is TGTGCCTGGAGTGCATCCTGGACAGGGTACGGCTACACCTTC. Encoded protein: CAWSASWTGYGYTF.

CDR3 amino acids: CASSLRDRIEGYTF. Written as DNA, the CDR3 is TGTGCCAGCAGTCTGCGGGACAGGATAGAAGGCTACACCTTC. The chain has TRBV9 and TRBJ1-2; 8 bases fit TRBD1. The trim removed 5 bases at V and 8 bases at J, leaving 11 bases unmatched. Germline CDR1 is SGDLS and CDR2 is YYNGEE. CDR3 size: 14 residues. Full variable domain (remainder filled in from reference TRBV9 and TRBJ1-2): DSGVTQTPKHLITATGQRVTLRCSPRSGDLSVYWYQQSLDQGLQFLIQYYNGEERAKGNILERFSAQQFPDLHSELNLSSLELGDSALYFCASSLRDRIEGYTFGSGTRLTVV.

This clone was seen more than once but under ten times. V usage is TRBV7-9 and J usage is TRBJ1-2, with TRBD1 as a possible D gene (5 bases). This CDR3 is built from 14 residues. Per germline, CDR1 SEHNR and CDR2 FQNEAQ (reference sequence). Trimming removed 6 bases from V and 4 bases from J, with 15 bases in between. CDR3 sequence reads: CASSLEVQVYGYTF. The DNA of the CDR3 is TGTGCCAGCAGTCTAGAGGTACAGGTCTATGGCTACACCTTC.

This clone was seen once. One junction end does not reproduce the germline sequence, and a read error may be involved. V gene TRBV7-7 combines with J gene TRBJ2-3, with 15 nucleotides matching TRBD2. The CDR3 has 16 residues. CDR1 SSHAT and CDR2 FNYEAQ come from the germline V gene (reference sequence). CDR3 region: CASSPTGTSGGDTQYF. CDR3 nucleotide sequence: TGTGCTAGCAGCCCCACCGGGACTAGCGGGGGGGATACGCAGTATTTT.

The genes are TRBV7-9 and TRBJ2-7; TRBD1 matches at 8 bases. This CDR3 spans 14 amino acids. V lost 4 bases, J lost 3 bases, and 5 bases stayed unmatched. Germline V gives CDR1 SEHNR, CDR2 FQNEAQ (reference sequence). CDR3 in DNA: TGTGCCAGCAGCTGGGGACAGGCGAACTACGAGCAGTACTTC. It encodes CASSWGQANYEQYF.

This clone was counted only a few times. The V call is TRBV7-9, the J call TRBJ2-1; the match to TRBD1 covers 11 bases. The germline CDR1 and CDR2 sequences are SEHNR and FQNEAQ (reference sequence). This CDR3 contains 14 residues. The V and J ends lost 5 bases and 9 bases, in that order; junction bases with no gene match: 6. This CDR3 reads CASSQGQGAVEQFF. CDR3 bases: TGTGCCAGCAGCCAAGGACAGGGGGCGGTTGAGCAGTTCTTC.

The CDR3 DNA sequence: TGTGCCAGCAGCCGGGGGGGGCCGTCTGATACGCAGTATTTT. It encodes CASSRGGPSDTQYF. The chain uses TRBV7-2 and TRBJ2-3, with TRBD2 matching over 8 bases. The CDR3 spans 14 residues. Germline V gene data show CDR1 as SGHTA and CDR2 as FQGNSA. J lost 6 bases, V lost 5 bases, and 7 bases had no gene match.

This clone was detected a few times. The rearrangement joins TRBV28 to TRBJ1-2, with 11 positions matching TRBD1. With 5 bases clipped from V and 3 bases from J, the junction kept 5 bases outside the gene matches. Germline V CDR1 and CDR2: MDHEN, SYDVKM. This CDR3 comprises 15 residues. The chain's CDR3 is CASSPGDRGYYGYTF. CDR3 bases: TGTGCCAGCAGTCCGGGGGACAGGGGGTACTATGGCTACACCTTC.

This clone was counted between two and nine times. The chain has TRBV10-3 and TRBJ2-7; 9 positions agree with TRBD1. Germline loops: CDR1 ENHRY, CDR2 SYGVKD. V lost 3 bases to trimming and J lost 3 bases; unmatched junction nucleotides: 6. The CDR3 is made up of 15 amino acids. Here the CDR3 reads CAISDYGTGNYEQYF. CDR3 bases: TGTGCCATCAGTGATTATGGGACAGGGAACTACGAGCAGTACTTC.

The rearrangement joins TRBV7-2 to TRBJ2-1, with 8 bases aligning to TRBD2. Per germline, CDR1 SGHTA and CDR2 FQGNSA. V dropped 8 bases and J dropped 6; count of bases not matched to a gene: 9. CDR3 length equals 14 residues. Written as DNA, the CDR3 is TGTGCCAGCGGTACGCGGGGGGTCCCCAATGAGCAGTTCTTC. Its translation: CASGTRGVPNEQFF. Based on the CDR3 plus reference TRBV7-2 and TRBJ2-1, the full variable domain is GAGVSQSPSNKVTEKGKDVELRCDPISGHTALYWYRQSLGQGLEFLIYFQGNSAPDKSGLPSDRFSAERTGGSVSTLTIQRTQQEDSAVYLCASGTRGVPNEQFFGPGTRLTVL.

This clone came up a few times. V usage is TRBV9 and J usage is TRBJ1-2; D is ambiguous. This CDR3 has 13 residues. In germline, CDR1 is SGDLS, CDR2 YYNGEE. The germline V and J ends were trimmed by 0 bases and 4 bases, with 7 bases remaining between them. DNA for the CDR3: TGTGCCAGCAGCGTAGACCGGGGCTATGGCTACACCTTC. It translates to CASSVDRGYGYTF.